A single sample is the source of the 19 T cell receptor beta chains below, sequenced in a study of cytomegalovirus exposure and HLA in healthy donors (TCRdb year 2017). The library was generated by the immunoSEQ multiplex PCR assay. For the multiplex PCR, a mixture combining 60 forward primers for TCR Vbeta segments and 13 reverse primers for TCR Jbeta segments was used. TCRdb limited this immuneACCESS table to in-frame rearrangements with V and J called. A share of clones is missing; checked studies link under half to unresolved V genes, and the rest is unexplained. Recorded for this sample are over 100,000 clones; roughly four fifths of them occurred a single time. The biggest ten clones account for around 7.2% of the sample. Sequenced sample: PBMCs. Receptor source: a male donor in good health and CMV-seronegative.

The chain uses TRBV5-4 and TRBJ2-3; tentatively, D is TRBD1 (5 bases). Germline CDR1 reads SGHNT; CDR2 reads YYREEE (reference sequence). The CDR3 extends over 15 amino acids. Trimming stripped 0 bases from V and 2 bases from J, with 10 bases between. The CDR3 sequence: CASSLEGIYTDTQYF. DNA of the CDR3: TGTGCCAGCAGCTTGGAGGGGATTTACACAGATACGCAGTATTTT. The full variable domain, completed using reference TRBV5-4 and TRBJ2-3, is ETGVTQSPTHLIKTRGQQVTLRCSSQSGHNTVSWYQQALGQGPQFIFQYYREEENGRGNFPPRFSGLQFPNYSSELNVNALELDDSALYLCASSLEGIYTDTQYFGPGTRLTVL.

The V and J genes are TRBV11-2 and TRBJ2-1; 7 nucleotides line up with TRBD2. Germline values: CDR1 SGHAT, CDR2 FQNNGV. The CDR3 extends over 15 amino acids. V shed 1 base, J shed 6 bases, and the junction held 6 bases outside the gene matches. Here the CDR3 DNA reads TGTGCCAGCAGCTTAGGGGACTACAGACCCAATGAGCAGTTCTTC. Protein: CASSLGDYRPNEQFF.

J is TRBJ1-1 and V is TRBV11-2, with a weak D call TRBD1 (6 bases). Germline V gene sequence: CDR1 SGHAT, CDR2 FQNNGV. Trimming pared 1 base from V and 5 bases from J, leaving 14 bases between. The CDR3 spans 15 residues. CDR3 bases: TGTGCCAGCAGCTTAGCCGAGGGGGGGGGAACTGAAGCTTTCTTT. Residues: CASSLAEGGGTEAFF.

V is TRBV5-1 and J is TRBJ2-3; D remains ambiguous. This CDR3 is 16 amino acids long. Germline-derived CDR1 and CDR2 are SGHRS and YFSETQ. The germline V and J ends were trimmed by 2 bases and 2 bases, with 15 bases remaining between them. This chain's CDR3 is CASSLPSLEHTDTQYF. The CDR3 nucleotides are TGCGCCAGCAGCTTACCGTCCCTCGAACACACAGATACGCAGTATTTT.

The CDR3 region has the DNA TGTGCCAGCAAGGCAAGGAGCGGGGGGACCGGGGAGCTGTTTTTT. It codes for CASKARSGGTGELFF. The V gene is TRBV27, the J gene TRBJ2-2, with 9 bases fitting TRBD2. V lost 7 bases to trimming and J lost 5 bases; unmatched junction nucleotides: 8. The germline V gene has CDR1 MNHEY and CDR2 SMNVEV (reference sequence). CDR3 length equals 15 residues.

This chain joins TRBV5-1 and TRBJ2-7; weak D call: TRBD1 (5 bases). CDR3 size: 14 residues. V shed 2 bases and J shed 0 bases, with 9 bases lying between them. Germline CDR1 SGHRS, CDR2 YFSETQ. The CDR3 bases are TGCGCCAGCAGCTTTCAGGGAAGCTCCTACGAGCAGTACTTC. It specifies CASSFQGSSYEQYF.

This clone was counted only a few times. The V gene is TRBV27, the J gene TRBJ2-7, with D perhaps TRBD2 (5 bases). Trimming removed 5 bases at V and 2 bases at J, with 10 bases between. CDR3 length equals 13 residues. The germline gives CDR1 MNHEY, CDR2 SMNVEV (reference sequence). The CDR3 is CASSRLGAYEQYF. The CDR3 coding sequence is TGTGCCAGCAGTCGTCTCGGGGCCTACGAGCAGTACTTC.

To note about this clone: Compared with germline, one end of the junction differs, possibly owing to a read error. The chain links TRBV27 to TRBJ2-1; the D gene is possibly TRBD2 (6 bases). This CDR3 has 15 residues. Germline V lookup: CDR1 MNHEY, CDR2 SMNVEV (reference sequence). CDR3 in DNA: TGTGCCAGCAGTCTATCCGGGACGCCGGGGGATGAGCAGTTCTTC. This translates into CASSLSGTPGDEQFF.

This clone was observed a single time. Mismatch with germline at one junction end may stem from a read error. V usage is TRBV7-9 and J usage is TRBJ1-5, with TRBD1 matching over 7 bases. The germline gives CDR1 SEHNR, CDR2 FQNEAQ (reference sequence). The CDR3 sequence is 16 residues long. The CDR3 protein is CSSSSGGTDLNQPQHF. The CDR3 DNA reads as TGTTCCAGCAGCTCAGGCGGGACAGATCTCAATCAGCCCCAGCATTTT.

The CDR3 sequence is CASSLYGGPGATNEKLFF. For the CDR3, the DNA is TGTGCCAGCAGCTTGTACGGGGGACCGGGTGCAACTAATGAAAAACTGTTTTTT. The J gene is TRBJ1-4, the V gene TRBV5-6; the D gene is possibly TRBD1 (5 bases). There are 18 residues in the CDR3. Trimming shortened V by 1 base and J by 0 bases, and 16 bases separated the two germline ends. Germline CDR1 is SGHDT and CDR2 is YYEEEE.

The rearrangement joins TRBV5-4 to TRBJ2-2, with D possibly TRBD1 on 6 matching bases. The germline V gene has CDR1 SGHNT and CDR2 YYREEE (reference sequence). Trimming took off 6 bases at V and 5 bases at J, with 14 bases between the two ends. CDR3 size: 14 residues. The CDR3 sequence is CASNQGQTTGELFF. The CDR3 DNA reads TGTGCCAGCAACCAAGGACAGACAACCGGGGAGCTGTTTTTT.

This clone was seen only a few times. CDR3 sequence: CASSPLSGNNEQFF. The CDR3 nucleotides are TGTGCCAGCAGCCCCCTTAGCGGAAACAATGAGCAGTTCTTC. The chain carries TRBV27 and TRBJ2-1, with TRBD2 as a possible D gene (6 bases). V shed 6 bases and J shed 5 bases, with 14 bases lying between them. The germline V gene encodes CDR1 MNHEY and CDR2 SMNVEV (reference sequence). The CDR3 is 14 residues long.

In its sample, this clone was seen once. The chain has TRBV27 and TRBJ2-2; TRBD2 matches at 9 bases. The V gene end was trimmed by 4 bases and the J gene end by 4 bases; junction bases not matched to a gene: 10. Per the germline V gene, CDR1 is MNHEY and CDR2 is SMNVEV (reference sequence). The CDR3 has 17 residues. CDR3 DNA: TGTGCCAGCAGTTCAGGAGCGGGAGGTACCTCCACCGGGGAGCTGTTTTTT. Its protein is CASSSGAGGTSTGELFF.

The CDR3: CASSLAQSTGIETDTQYF. CDR3 bases: TGTGCCAGCAGCTTAGCGCAGTCGACAGGGATAGAGACAGATACGCAGTATTTT. The genes are TRBV7-2 and TRBJ2-3; 7 nucleotides align to TRBD1. This CDR3 has 18 amino acids. J lost 3 bases, V lost 0 bases, and 12 bases had no gene match. The germline gives CDR1 SGHTA, CDR2 FQGNSA.

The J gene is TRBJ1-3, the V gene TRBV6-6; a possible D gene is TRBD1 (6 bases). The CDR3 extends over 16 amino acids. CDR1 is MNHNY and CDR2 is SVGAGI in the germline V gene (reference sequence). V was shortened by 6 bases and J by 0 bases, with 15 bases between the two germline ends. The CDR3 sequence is CASRKTGPLSGNTIYF. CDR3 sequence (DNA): TGTGCCAGCAGAAAAACAGGGCCTCTCTCTGGAAACACCATATATTTT.

In nucleotides, the CDR3 is TGTGCCAGCAGCTTGGGGCAGGGGGCCAGGAACACTGAAGCTTTCTTT. This codes for CASSLGQGARNTEAFF. The chain is built from TRBV11-1 and TRBJ1-1, with TRBD1 matching 8 bases. Germline V gene lookup returns CDR1 SGHAT and CDR2 FQDESV (reference sequence). CDR3 length: 16 amino acids. Losses at the gene ends were 3 bases for V and 1 base for J; bases not matched to a gene: 7.

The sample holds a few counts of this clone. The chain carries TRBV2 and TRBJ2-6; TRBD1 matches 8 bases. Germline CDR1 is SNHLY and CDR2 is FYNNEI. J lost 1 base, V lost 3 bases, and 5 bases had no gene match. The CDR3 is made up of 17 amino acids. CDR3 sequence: CASSEKQGVSGANVLTF. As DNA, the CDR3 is TGTGCCAGCAGTGAGAAACAGGGGGTTTCTGGGGCCAACGTCCTGACTTTC.

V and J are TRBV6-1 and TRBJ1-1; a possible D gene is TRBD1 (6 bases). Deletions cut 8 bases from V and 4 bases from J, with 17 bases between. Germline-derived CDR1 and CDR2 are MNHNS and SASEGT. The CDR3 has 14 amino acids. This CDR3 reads CASARTAQSTEAFF. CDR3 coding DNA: TGTGCCAGCGCCCGGACAGCGCAAAGCACTGAAGCTTTCTTT.

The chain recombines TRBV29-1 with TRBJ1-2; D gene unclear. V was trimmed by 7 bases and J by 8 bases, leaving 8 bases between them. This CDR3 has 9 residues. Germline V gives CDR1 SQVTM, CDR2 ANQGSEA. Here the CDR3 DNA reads TGCAGCGATGCAACAGGCTACACCTTC. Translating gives CSDATGYTF.